The next 23 T cell receptor beta chains were all read from a single sample in a study of PD-L1 blockade in urothelial cancer. Repertoires were generated with immunoSEQ multiplex PCR, while TCRdb's copy carries only in-frame clones and drops some. The repertoire holds roughly 45,000 clones, with approximately 90% as singletons. The input for sequencing was PBMCs, taken around atezolizumab (anti-PD-L1) treatment. The origin of the receptors is a woman aged 55-70 years with urothelial cancer.

CDR3 in amino acids: CASRSSGRTYEQYF. As DNA, the CDR3 is TGTGCCAGCAGGTCTAGCGGGAGGACCTACGAGCAGTACTTC. The gene calls are TRBV2 and TRBJ2-7; the match to TRBD2 covers 11 bases. The CDR3 extends over 14 amino acids. V was pared by 6 bases and J by 2 bases, with 3 bases of the junction left unmatched. Germline V gene lookup returns CDR1 SNHLY and CDR2 FYNNEI.

CDR3 protein: CATTSSWTGTEQYF. CDR3 bases: TGTGCCACCACCAGTAGTTGGACAGGGACCGAGCAGTACTTC. V and J are TRBV7-9 and TRBJ2-7; 8 bases fit TRBD1. Germline lookup yields CDR1 SEHNR and CDR2 FQNEAQ (reference sequence). This CDR3 has 14 amino acids. The V gene end was trimmed by 10 bases and the J gene end by 6 bases; junction bases not matched to a gene: 14.

The chain uses TRBV11-3 and TRBJ2-6; maybe TRBD1 (5 bases). CDR1 is SGHNT and CDR2 is YENEEA in the germline V gene. This CDR3 region has 18 residues. V was clipped by 1 base and J by 2 bases, with 15 bases between them. CDR3 protein: CASSLGAGSPPGANVLTF. The CDR3 coding sequence is TGTGCCAGCAGCTTAGGGGCAGGGTCCCCTCCTGGGGCCAACGTCCTGACTTTC.

The chain couples TRBV9 to TRBJ2-1, with 11 positions matching TRBD2. The CDR3 totals 16 residues. The junction had 8 bases not matched to a gene; V was cut back by 0 bases and J by 9 bases. CDR1 is SGDLS and CDR2 is YYNGEE in the germline V gene. The CDR3 loop reads CASSVGSSGGASEQFF. The CDR3 DNA reads as TGTGCCAGCAGCGTAGGTAGTAGCGGGGGGGCCTCTGAGCAGTTCTTC. Looking up the rest from reference TRBV9 and TRBJ2-1 gives the full variable domain: DSGVTQTPKHLITATGQRVTLRCSPRSGDLSVYWYQQSLDQGLQFLIQYYNGEERAKGNILERFSAQQFPDLHSELNLSSLELGDSALYFCASSVGSSGGASEQFFGPGTRLTVL.

This chain connects TRBV5-1 to TRBJ2-7; TRBD1 might be the D (5 bases). The CDR3 sequence is 14 residues long. Germline V gene lookup returns CDR1 SGHRS and CDR2 YFSETQ. V dropped 0 bases and J dropped 4 bases, with 11 bases sitting between them. CDR3 DNA sequence: TGCGCCAGCAGCTTGGGGGGCCGCGCGTACGAGCAGTACTTC. Translation: CASSLGGRAYEQYF.

The chain has TRBV19 and TRBJ2-1; 9 bases map to TRBD2. Germline V gene sequence: CDR1 LNHDA, CDR2 SQIVND (reference sequence). The CDR3 sequence is 14 residues long. J gave up 4 bases and V 10 bases, and 8 bases lay outside the gene matches. CDR3 coding DNA: TGTGCCATTGCGGGGGGGGCGCTTTACAATGAGCAGTTCTTC. Translating it yields CAIAGGALYNEQFF.

CDR3 DNA: TGTGCCAGTAAGCGGGAGGACTCCTACGAGCAGTACTTC. This encodes CASKREDSYEQYF. The gene calls are TRBV2 and TRBJ2-7; 9 bases align to TRBD2. Germline V CDR1 and CDR2: SNHLY, FYNNEI. Trimming took 9 bases from V and 0 from J; bases not matched to a gene: 3. This CDR3 has 13 amino acids.

V usage is TRBV5-1 and J usage is TRBJ2-5, with TRBD1 matching over 8 bases. Germline V lookup: CDR1 SGHRS, CDR2 YFSETQ. Losses at the gene ends were 4 bases for V and 3 bases for J; bases not matched to a gene: 17. This CDR3 has 18 residues. The CDR3 DNA is TGCGCCAGCAGCCGCGCGACCTCTTCAGGGGGCTTTAAAGAGACCCAGTACTTC. Protein sequence: CASSRATSSGGFKETQYF.

J is TRBJ2-1 and V is TRBV19; no reliable D call. Germline V gives CDR1 LNHDA, CDR2 SQIVND (reference sequence). The CDR3 totals 11 residues. V dropped 6 bases and J dropped 2 bases, with 2 bases sitting between them. The CDR3 DNA sequence: TGTGCCAGTAGCACCTACAATGAGCAGTTCTTC. Residues: CASSTYNEQFF.

The chain combines TRBV19 with TRBJ2-6, with TRBD1 identical over 7 bases. Germline assignment: CDR1 LNHDA and CDR2 SQIVND (reference sequence). CDR3 length: 18 residues. With 10 bases clipped from V and 0 bases from J, the junction kept 15 bases outside the gene matches. CDR3 sequence (DNA): TGTGCCACTTCTAGTGGTAGACAGGGCATCTCTGGGGCCAACGTCCTGACTTTC. Encoded protein: CATSSGRQGISGANVLTF.

This clone was observed once. J is TRBJ1-3 and V is TRBV19; D call uncertain. From germline, CDR1 is LNHDA and CDR2 SQIVND (reference sequence). The CDR3 loop spans 13 amino acids. Trimming took off 7 bases at V and 0 bases at J, with 7 bases between the two ends. CDR3 in amino acids: CASKVSSGNTIYF. The CDR3 coding sequence is TGTGCCAGTAAAGTCAGCTCTGGAAACACCATATATTTT. The full variable domain, in which reference TRBV19 and TRBJ1-3 provide the parts outside the CDR3, is DGGITQSPKYLFRKEGQNVTLSCEQNLNHDAMYWYRQDPGQGLRLIYYSQIVNDFQKGDIAEGYSVSREKKESFPLTVTSAQKNPTAFYLCASKVSSGNTIYFGEGSWLTVV.

The chain carries TRBV10-3 and TRBJ1-2; D is unclear. CDR1 and CDR2 from the germline V gene are ENHRY and SYGVKD. Trimming removed 5 bases from V and 3 bases from J, with 7 bases in between. The CDR3 extends over 12 amino acids. The CDR3 spells CAISMRDYGYTF. The CDR3 bases are TGTGCCATCAGTATGCGGGACTATGGCTACACCTTC.

The chain recombines TRBV7-7 with TRBJ1-2; the D is unclear. V was trimmed by 5 bases and J by 8 bases, leaving 15 bases between them. Germline V lookup: CDR1 SSHAT, CDR2 FNYEAQ (reference sequence). CDR3 length: 13 residues. The CDR3 loop is CASSPISMGGYTF. DNA of the CDR3: TGTGCCAGCAGCCCAATATCGATGGGCGGCTACACCTTC.

This chain links TRBV7-2 with TRBJ2-7; TRBD1 matches 10 bases. CDR1 is SGHTA and CDR2 is FQGNSA in the germline V gene. V shed 6 bases, J shed 3 bases, and the junction held 5 bases outside the gene matches. The CDR3 length is 14 residues. DNA for the CDR3: TGTGCCAGCAGTTCCGGGACAGGGGTCTACGAGCAGTACTTC. This codes for CASSSGTGVYEQYF.

CDR3 DNA sequence: TGTGCCAGCAGTGAATCATACCCCGGGCTAGCGGGAGGAGAGCAGTTCTTC. Translation: CASSESYPGLAGGEQFF. The chain has TRBV25-1 and TRBJ2-1, with 11 bases matching TRBD2. This CDR3 has 17 amino acids. Germline CDR1 and CDR2: MGHDK and SYGVNS. The ends lost 1 base at V and 10 bases at J; junction bases unmatched: 12.

The V gene is TRBV13, the J gene TRBJ1-2; 7 bases line up with TRBD1. Germline CDR1 is PRHDT and CDR2 is FYEKMQ (reference sequence). The CDR3 has 14 residues. V lost 4 bases, J lost 7 bases, and 9 bases stayed unmatched. The CDR3 spells CASSSNQGVGGYTF. In DNA, the CDR3 is TGTGCCAGCAGCTCAAACCAGGGGGTGGGTGGCTACACCTTC.

CDR3: CASSVQAGGGETQYF. The CDR3 coding sequence is TGTGCCAGCAGCGTACAAGCGGGAGGGGGAGAGACCCAGTACTTC. The rearrangement links TRBV9 to TRBJ2-5; 10 bases agree with TRBD2. V dropped 1 base and J dropped 4; count of bases not matched to a gene: 4. The CDR3 extends over 15 amino acids. Germline-derived CDR1 and CDR2 are SGDLS and YYNGEE.

The chain combines TRBV6-5 with TRBJ1-5; 7 bases map to TRBD1. The germline V gene has CDR1 MNHEY and CDR2 SVGAGI. With V trimmed by 6 bases and J by 2 bases, 4 bases remained unmatched. The CDR3 runs to 14 residues. The CDR3, as DNA: TGTGCCAGCAGCCAAAGGGGGCGCAATCAGCCCCAGCATTTT. Its protein product is CASSQRGRNQPQHF.

The rearrangement uses TRBV5-1 and TRBJ2-5, with 7 bases fitting TRBD2. The germline CDR1 and CDR2 sequences are SGHRS and YFSETQ. The CDR3 has 16 amino acids. The junction had 6 bases not matched to a gene; V was cut back by 0 bases and J by 1 base. The CDR3 loop reads CASSLGAGVVQETQYF. CDR3 sequence (DNA): TGCGCCAGCAGCTTGGGGGCGGGAGTGGTCCAAGAGACCCAGTACTTC.

The CDR3 bases are TGTGCCAGTAGTATGGGGGGGCTTGAAGCTTTCTTT. Residues: CASSMGGLEAFF. The rearrangement uses TRBV19 and TRBJ1-1; tentative D call: TRBD1 (6 bases). The V gene lost 3 bases and the J gene lost 7 bases, with 9 bases spanning the gap. CDR1 and CDR2 (germline): LNHDA, SQIVND (reference sequence). The CDR3 sequence is 12 residues long.

This chain joins TRBV13 and TRBJ2-2; 9 nucleotides align to TRBD1. Germline values: CDR1 PRHDT, CDR2 FYEKMQ (reference sequence). With 4 bases clipped from V and 4 bases from J, the junction kept 7 bases outside the gene matches. The CDR3 is 16 residues long. CDR3 nucleotides: TGTGCCAGCAGCTCACTACAGGGGGCGGTCACCGGGGAGCTGTTTTTT. As protein: CASSSLQGAVTGELFF.

CDR3 sequence reads: CASKSRERDEQFF. The CDR3 bases are TGTGCCAGCAAATCGCGGGAACGGGATGAGCAGTTCTTC. The V call is TRBV25-1, the J call TRBJ2-1; possibly TRBD2 for D (6 bases). Germline loops: CDR1 MGHDK, CDR2 SYGVNS. Trimming took off 7 bases at V and 8 bases at J, with 15 bases between the two ends. This CDR3 has 13 amino acids.

This clone was counted a single time. V is TRBV7-2 and J is TRBJ2-7; D is uncertain. The CDR3 loop spans 14 amino acids. Between the trimmed V and J ends, which lost 1 base and 3 bases, there was a span of 10 bases. In germline, CDR1 is SGHTA, CDR2 FQGNSA. CDR3 protein: CASSLGLLIYEQYF. The CDR3 region has the DNA TGTGCCAGCAGCTTAGGGTTACTCATCTACGAGCAGTACTTC.